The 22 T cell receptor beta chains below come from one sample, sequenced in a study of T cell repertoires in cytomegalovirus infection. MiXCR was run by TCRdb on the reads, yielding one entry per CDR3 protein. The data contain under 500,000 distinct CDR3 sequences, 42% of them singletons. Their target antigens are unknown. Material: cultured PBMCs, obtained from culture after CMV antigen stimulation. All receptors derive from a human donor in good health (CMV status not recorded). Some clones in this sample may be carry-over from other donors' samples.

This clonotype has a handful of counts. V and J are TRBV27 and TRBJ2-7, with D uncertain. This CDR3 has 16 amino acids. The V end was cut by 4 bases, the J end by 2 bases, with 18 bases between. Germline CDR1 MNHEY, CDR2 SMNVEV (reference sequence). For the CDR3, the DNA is TGTGCCAGCAGTTATTACCCCGCCGACAACGCCTACGAGCAGTACTTC. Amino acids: CASSYYPADNAYEQYF.

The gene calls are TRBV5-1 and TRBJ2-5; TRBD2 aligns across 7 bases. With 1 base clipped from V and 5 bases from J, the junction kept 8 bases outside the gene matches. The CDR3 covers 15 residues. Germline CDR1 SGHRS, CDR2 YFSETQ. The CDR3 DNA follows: TGCGCCAGCAGCTTGACAGACTGGGGAGGGGAGACCCAGTACTTC. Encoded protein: CASSLTDWGGETQYF.

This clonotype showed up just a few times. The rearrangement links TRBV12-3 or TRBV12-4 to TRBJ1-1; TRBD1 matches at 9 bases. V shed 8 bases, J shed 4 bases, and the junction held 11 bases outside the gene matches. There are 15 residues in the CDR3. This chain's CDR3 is CASRSGTGFGTEAFF. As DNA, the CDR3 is TGTGCCAGCCGATCCGGGACAGGGTTCGGCACTGAAGCTTTCTTT.

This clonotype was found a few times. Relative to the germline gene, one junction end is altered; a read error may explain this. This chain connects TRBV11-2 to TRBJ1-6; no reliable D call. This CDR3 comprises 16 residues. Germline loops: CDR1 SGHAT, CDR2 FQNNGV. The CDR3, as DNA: TGTGCCAGCAGCTTAGTTTCGGGATCCTTTAATTCACCCCTCCACTTT. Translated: CASSLVSGSFNSPLHF.

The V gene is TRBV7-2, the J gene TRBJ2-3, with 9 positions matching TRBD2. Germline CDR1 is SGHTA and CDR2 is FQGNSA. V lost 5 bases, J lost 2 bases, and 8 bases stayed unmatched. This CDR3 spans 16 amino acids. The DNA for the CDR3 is TGTGCCAGCAGCCCGAGGCCTAGCGGGGCCACAGATACGCAGTATTTT. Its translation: CASSPRPSGATDTQYF.

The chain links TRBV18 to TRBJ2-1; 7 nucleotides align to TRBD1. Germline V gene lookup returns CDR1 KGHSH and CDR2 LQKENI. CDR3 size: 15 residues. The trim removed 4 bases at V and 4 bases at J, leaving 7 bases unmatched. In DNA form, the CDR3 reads TGTGCCAGCTCACAAACGGGACAGCAATACAATGAGCAGTTCTTC. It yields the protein CASSQTGQQYNEQFF.

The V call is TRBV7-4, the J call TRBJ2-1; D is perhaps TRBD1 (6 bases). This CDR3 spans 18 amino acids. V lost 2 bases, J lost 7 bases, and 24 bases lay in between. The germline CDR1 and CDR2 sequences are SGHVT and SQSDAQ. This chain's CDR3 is CASSLLHGSGASWNEQFF. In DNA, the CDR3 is TGTGCCAGCAGCTTACTCCACGGTTCAGGGGCGTCGTGGAATGAGCAGTTCTTC.

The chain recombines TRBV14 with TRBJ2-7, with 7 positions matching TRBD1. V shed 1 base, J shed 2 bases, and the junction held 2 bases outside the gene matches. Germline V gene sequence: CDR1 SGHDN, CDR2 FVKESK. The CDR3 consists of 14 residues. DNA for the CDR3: TGTGCCAGCAGCCAAGTTGGGACAGCCTACGAGCAGTACTTC. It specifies CASSQVGTAYEQYF.

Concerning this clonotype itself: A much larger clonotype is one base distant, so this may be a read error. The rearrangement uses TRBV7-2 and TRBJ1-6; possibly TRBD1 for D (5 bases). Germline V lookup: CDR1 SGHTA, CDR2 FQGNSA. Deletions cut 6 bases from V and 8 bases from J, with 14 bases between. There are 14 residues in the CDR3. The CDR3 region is CASSTGTLDSPLHF. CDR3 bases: TGTGCCAGCAGTACTGGGACGTTGGATTCACCCCTCCACTTT.

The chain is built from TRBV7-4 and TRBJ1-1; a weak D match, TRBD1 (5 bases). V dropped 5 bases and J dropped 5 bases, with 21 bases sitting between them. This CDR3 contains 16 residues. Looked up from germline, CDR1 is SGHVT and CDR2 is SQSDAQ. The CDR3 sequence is CASSPIQAGPRTEAFF. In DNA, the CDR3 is TGTGCCAGCAGCCCCATCCAGGCGGGACCTAGGACTGAAGCTTTCTTT.

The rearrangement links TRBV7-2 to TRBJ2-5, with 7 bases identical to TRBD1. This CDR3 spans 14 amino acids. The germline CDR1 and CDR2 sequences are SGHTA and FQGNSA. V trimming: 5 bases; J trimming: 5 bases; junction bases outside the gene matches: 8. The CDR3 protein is CASSRPHRGETQYF. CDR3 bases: TGTGCCAGCAGCCGGCCCCACAGGGGTGAGACCCAGTACTTC.

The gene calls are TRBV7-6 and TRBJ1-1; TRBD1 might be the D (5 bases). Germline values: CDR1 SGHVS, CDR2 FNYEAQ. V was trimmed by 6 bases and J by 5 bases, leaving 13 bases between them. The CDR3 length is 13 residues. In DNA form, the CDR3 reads TGTGCCAGCAGGCCAGTCCAGGGAACTGAAGCTTTCTTT. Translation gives CASRPVQGTEAFF.

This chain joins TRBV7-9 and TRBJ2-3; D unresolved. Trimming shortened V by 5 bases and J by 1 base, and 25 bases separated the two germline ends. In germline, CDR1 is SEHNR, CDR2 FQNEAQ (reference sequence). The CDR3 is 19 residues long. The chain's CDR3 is CASSPPMGSGWYGTDTQYF. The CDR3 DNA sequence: TGTGCCAGCAGCCCCCCCATGGGCAGTGGTTGGTACGGCACAGATACGCAGTATTTT.

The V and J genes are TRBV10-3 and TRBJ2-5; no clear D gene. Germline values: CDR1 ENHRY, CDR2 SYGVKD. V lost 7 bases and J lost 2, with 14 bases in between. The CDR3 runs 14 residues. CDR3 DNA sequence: TGTGCCATCAATAGCCGGTTGGGGCAAGAGACCCAGTACTTC. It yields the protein CAINSRLGQETQYF.

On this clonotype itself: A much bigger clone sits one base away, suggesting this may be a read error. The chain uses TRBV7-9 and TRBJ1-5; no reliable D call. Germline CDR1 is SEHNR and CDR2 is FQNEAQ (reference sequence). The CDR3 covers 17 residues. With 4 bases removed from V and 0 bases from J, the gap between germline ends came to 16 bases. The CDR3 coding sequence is TGTGCCAGCAGCTCAGAGTTCTCAGCGTATAGCAATCAGCCCCAGCATTTT. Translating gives CASSSEFSAYSNQPQHF.

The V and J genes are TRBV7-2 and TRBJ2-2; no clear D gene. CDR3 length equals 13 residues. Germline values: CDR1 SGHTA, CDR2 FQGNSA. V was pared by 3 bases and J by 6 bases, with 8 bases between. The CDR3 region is CASSFGRSGELFF. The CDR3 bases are TGTGCCAGCAGCTTTGGCCGTTCCGGGGAGCTGTTTTTT.

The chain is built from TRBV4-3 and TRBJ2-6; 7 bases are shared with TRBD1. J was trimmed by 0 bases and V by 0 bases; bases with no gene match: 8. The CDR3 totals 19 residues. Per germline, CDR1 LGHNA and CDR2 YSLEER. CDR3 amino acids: CASSQDPGTAYSGANVLTF. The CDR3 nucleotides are TGCGCCAGCAGCCAAGATCCCGGGACAGCTTACTCTGGGGCCAACGTCCTGACTTTC.

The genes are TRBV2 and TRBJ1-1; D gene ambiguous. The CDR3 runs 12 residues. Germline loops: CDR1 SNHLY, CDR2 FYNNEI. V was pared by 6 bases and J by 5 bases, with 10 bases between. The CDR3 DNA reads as TGTGCCAGCAGCGGGCAGCAAACTGAAGCTTTCTTT. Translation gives CASSGQQTEAFF.

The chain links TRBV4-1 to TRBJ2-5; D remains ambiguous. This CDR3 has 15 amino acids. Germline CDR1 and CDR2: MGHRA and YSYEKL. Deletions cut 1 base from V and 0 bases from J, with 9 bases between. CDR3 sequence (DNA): TGCGCCAGCAGCCAAGGCCTCGGGTACCAAGAGACCCAGTACTTC. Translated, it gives CASSQGLGYQETQYF.

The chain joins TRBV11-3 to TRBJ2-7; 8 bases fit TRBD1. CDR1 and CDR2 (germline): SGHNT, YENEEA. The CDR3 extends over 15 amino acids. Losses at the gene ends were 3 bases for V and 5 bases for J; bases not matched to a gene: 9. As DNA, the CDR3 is TGTGCCAGCAGCTTCCGGGACAGGTTTGGTCACGAGCAGTACTTC. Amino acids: CASSFRDRFGHEQYF.

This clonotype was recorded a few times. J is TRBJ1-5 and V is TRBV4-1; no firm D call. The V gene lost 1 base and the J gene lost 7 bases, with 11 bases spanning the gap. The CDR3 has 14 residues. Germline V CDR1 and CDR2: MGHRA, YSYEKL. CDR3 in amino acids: CASSQGPGSQPQHF. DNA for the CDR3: TGCGCCAGCAGCCAAGGCCCGGGGAGCCAGCCCCAGCATTTT.

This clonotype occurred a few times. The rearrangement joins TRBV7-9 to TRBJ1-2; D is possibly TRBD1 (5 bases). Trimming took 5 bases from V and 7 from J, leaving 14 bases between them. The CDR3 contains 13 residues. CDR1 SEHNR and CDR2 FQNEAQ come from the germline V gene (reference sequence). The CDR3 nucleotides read TGTGCCAGCAGCACTACAGGTCGAGGTGGCTACACCTTC. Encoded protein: CASSTTGRGGYTF.